The T cell receptor beta chain described here comes from a study of blood T cell repertoires in COVID-19. Overall study context: From the United States, Italy and Spain came samples of acute and convalescent COVID-19.

V lost 2 bases, J lost 7 bases, and 11 bases stayed unmatched. CDR3 size: 16 residues. Germline lookup yields CDR1 MNHNS and CDR2 SASEGT. Some clones are missing from TCRdb's copy, which holds only in-frame ones; the method was immunoSEQ multiplex PCR. The profile shows 280,000 or so clones, 85% of them singletons. Recruitment covered over 20 US areas and drew participants whose ages spanned roughly 18 to 90 years. Categorization into cohorts depended on clinical history that participants reported. Cohort 3 recovery required two negative PCRs, clearance, or symptom resolution. Sequencing used PBMCs or T cells enriched from blood (not recorded which). The chain uses TRBV6-1 and TRBJ2-5, with 9 bases that match TRBD1. This TCR derives from a woman in her forties or fifties who had recovered from COVID-19. Here the CDR3 reads CASSEMLGQGQGTQYF. CDR3 DNA: TGTGCCAGCAGTGAAATGTTGGGACAGGGACAGGGGACCCAGTACTTC.